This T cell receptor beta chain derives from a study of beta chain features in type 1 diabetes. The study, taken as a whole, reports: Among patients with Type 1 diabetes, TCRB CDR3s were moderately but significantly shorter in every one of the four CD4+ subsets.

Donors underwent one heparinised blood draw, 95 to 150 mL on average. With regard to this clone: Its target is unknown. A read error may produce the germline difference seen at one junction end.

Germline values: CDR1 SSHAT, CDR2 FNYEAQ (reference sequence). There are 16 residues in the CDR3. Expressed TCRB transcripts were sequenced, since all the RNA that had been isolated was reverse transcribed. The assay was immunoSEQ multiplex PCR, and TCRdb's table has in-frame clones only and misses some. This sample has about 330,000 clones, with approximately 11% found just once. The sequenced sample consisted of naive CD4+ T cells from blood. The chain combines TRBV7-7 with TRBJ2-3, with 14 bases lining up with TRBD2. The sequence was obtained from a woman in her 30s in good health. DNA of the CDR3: TGTGCTAGCAGCCTCGGGACTAGCGGGAGAGGGGATACGCAGTATTTT. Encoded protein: CASSLGTSGRGDTQYF.